This TCR beta chain was obtained from a study of T cell responses to AZD1222 COVID-19 vaccine. Assay: immunoSEQ multiplex PCR; the TCRdb copy retains only in-frame clones and omits some. In the table there are 140,000 to 150,000 clones, 70% to 90% of which are singletons. General observations from the study: As reported, nearly half of all spike-specific TCRs target variant regions that are unmutated.

This clone was recorded once. Its antigen is not identified. There are 12 residues in the CDR3. V lost 6 bases to trimming and J lost 2 bases, with 7 bases between them. The material sequenced was peripheral blood, taken on day 0 of AZD1222 vaccination. The receptor was isolated from an adult in good health. V gene TRBV12-3 or TRBV12-4 combines with J gene TRBJ1-1; no clear D gene. The CDR3 reads CASRRYNTEAFF. DNA of the CDR3: TGTGCCAGCAGACGGTATAACACTGAAGCTTTCTTT.